This T cell receptor beta chain was observed in a study of cytomegalovirus exposure and HLA in healthy donors. With 6 bases removed from V and 5 bases from J, the gap between germline ends came to 13 bases. CDR1 is MNHNS, CDR2 SASEGT, per germline. The CDR3 is made up of 13 amino acids. Primers: 60 Vbeta forward and 13 Jbeta reverse. Profiled with immunoSEQ multiplex PCR; TCRdb holds only in-frame clones, not every one. The table records around 150,000 clones, roughly 77% of them present only once. This clone was detected a few times. The clonotype comes from a human donor in good health. Sequences were obtained from PBMCs. The chain employs TRBV6-1 and TRBJ2-5, with D unresolved. CDR3 DNA sequence: TGTGCCAGCAGATACACAGCCGTGGAGACCCAGTACTTC. Protein product: CASRYTAVETQYF.